The entry that follows covers one T cell receptor (beta chain) sequence. This sample stems from a study of CD8+CD57+ T cells in acquired aplastic anemia. Patients who underwent sequencing had shown CD8+CD57+ cell expansion by flow cytometry. Profiles of TCR beta VDJ and CDR3 were generated from a genomic DNA template. TCRdb recomputed calls from the reads with MiXCR, one row per CDR3 protein. The data show approximately 260,000 distinct CDR3 sequences, roughly 82% seen once. Material: sorted CD4+, CD8+, or CD8+CD57+ T cells (not recorded which) from PBMCs. This clonotype was sampled from a human donor with aplastic anemia.

The CDR3 region has the DNA TGTGCCAGCAGCTGGGGTGGAGGGGGGAACTCTGGAGCTTTCTTT. Translation gives CASSWGGGGNSGAFF. This chain connects TRBV7-2 to TRBJ1-1; D is perhaps TRBD1 (6 bases). This CDR3 has 15 residues. Germline V gene lookup returns CDR1 SGHTA and CDR2 FQGNSA. Trimming took off 4 bases at V and 10 bases at J, with 22 bases between the two ends.